The 19 T cell receptor beta chains below all came from one sample that was sequenced in a study of cytomegalovirus exposure and HLA in healthy donors (dated by TCRdb to the late 2010s). The method was the immunoSEQ multiplex PCR assay. TCRdb provides this immuneACCESS table in a form limited to in-frame rearrangements. Some clones are lacking; in checked studies, under half of them reflect an unresolved V gene, and why the rest are absent is not known. Present in this sample are 140,000 to 150,000 clones, roughly 90% of which were seen just once. Of the sample, less than 5.5% falls within the top ten clones. Specimen: PBMCs. These receptors all come from a young man in good health and CMV-seropositive.

The gene calls are TRBV18 and TRBJ1-2; TRBD1 matches at 7 bases. This CDR3 region has 14 residues. Trimming at V came to 2 bases and at J to 7 bases, leaving 7 bases not matched to a gene. Germline CDR1 and CDR2: KGHSH and LQKENI. This CDR3 reads CASSPFEGAGGYTF. The DNA of the CDR3 is TGTGCCAGCTCACCATTCGAGGGGGCAGGTGGCTACACCTTC. Looking up the rest from reference TRBV18 and TRBJ1-2 gives the full variable domain: NAGVMQNPRHLVRRRGQEARLRCSPMKGHSHVYWYRQLPEEGLKFMVYLQKENIIDESGMPKERFSAEFPKEGPSILRIQQVVRGDSAAYFCASSPFEGAGGYTFGSGTRLTVV.

This clone showed up just once. The chain employs TRBV15 and TRBJ1-1; 9 bases map to TRBD1. This CDR3 has 16 amino acids. CDR1 and CDR2 (germline): LNHNV, YYDKDF (reference sequence). V dropped 2 bases and J dropped 5; count of bases not matched to a gene: 9. CDR3 amino acids: CATSRSPGQGLTEAFF. CDR3 sequence (DNA): TGTGCCACCAGCAGATCCCCGGGACAGGGTTTGACTGAAGCTTTCTTT. Drawing the rest from reference TRBV15 and TRBJ1-1, the complete variable domain is DAMVIQNPRYQVTQFGKPVTLSCSQTLNHNVMYWYQQKSSQAPKLLFHYYDKDFNNEADTPDNFQSRRPNTSFCFLDIRSPGLGDTAMYLCATSRSPGQGLTEAFFGQGTRLTVV.

V and J are TRBV19 and TRBJ1-5, with unresolved D. Germline V gene sequence: CDR1 LNHDA, CDR2 SQIVND (reference sequence). V was clipped by 6 bases and J by 6 bases, with 15 bases between them. This CDR3 comprises 14 residues. The CDR3 DNA sequence: TGTGCCAGTAGCACCCGGGGATTGGGTCAGCCCCAGCATTTT. Residues: CASSTRGLGQPQHF.

The chain joins TRBV27 to TRBJ2-1; weak D call: TRBD1 (5 bases). There are 13 residues in the CDR3. V was clipped by 5 bases and J by 7 bases, with 12 bases between them. Germline V gene lookup returns CDR1 MNHEY and CDR2 SMNVEV (reference sequence). CDR3 in amino acids: CASSPWAGNEQFF. The CDR3 bases are TGTGCCAGCAGTCCCTGGGCAGGGAATGAGCAGTTCTTC.

The chain has TRBV4-1 and TRBJ2-7, with 7 bases aligning to TRBD2. V lost 5 bases, J lost 5 bases, and 18 bases stayed unmatched. The CDR3 contains 17 residues. CDR1 and CDR2 (germline): MGHRA, YSYEKL. The CDR3 loop is CASSLGPGREISNEQYF. Written as DNA, the CDR3 is TGCGCCAGCAGCTTGGGGCCGGGGAGGGAGATAAGCAACGAGCAGTACTTC.

This clone was seen more than once but under ten times. This chain joins TRBV30 and TRBJ1-1; 7 bases map to TRBD1. CDR1 GTSNPN and CDR2 SVGIG come from the germline V gene (reference sequence). Trimming removed 5 bases from V and 6 bases from J; junction bases left unmatched: 6. CDR3 length: 12 residues. The DNA for the CDR3 is TGTGCCTGGGAGCAGGGGACAGCTGAAGCTTTCTTT. Its translation is CAWEQGTAEAFF.

The rearrangement joins TRBV15 to TRBJ1-3; the D is unclear. Germline V gives CDR1 LNHNV, CDR2 YYDKDF (reference sequence). V gave up 0 bases and J gave up 2 bases, with 8 bases separating them. The CDR3 extends over 15 amino acids. CDR3 DNA: TGTGCCACCAGCAGAGATCTGGGCGCTGGAAACACCATATATTTT. Its protein is CATSRDLGAGNTIYF.

V and J are TRBV25-1 and TRBJ1-1; D is unresolved. V was cut by 4 bases and J by 0 bases, with 9 bases left in between. In germline, CDR1 is MGHDK, CDR2 SYGVNS. The CDR3 is made up of 14 amino acids. CDR3 nucleotides: TGTGCCAGCAGTGTACAGAGAATGAACACTGAAGCTTTCTTT. Amino acid sequence: CASSVQRMNTEAFF.

The chain employs TRBV6-6 and TRBJ2-3; D remains unclear. This CDR3 has 14 amino acids. Deletions cut 5 bases from V and 2 bases from J, with 11 bases between. Germline assignment: CDR1 MNHNY and CDR2 SVGAGI (reference sequence). CDR3 amino acids: CASSVRVDTDTQYF. Written as DNA, the CDR3 is TGTGCCAGCAGTGTAAGAGTTGACACAGATACGCAGTATTTT.

V is TRBV19 and J is TRBJ2-7, with D possibly TRBD1 on 6 matching bases. Between the trimmed V and J ends, which lost 0 bases and 3 bases, there was a span of 9 bases. Germline lookup yields CDR1 LNHDA and CDR2 SQIVND (reference sequence). The CDR3 contains 14 residues. CDR3 sequence: CASSIDLRGYEQYF. CDR3 DNA sequence: TGTGCCAGTAGTATAGATCTCAGGGGCTACGAGCAGTACTTC.

The gene calls are TRBV7-9 and TRBJ1-1, with 7 bases aligning to TRBD1. The V segment lost 10 bases and the J segment 2 bases; nucleotides outside the gene matches: 10. Germline values: CDR1 SEHNR, CDR2 FQNEAQ (reference sequence). This CDR3 region has 14 residues. CDR3 amino acids: CATVVTGINTEAFF. CDR3 DNA sequence: TGTGCCACTGTAGTGACAGGGATAAACACTGAAGCTTTCTTT.

DNA for the CDR3: TGCGCCAGCACCCCCCTAGCGGGAGGATCTTACAATGAGCAGTTCTTC. Translated: CASTPLAGGSYNEQFF. This chain connects TRBV5-1 to TRBJ2-1; 11 bases match TRBD2. Germline trimming cut 6 bases from V and 4 bases from J; bases unmatched to any gene: 9. The V gene's germline CDR1 is SGHRS and CDR2 YFSETQ. The CDR3 is made up of 16 amino acids.

The rearrangement joins TRBV30 to TRBJ1-3; a weak D match, TRBD1 (6 bases). Germline CDR1 and CDR2: GTSNPN and SVGIG (reference sequence). The CDR3 is 15 residues long. The ends were cut back, 2 bases at V and 0 bases at J, with 11 bases in the middle. The CDR3 DNA follows: TGTGCCTGGAGTCGCCAGGGGTACTCTGGAAACACCATATATTTT. It specifies CAWSRQGYSGNTIYF.

Turning to this clone: The junction departs from the called germline gene at one end, perhaps through a read error. The CDR3 region is CASSIDRSSNQPQHF. The CDR3 DNA is TGTGCCAGTAGCATAGACAGATCTAGCAATCAGCCCCAGCATTTT. The chain combines TRBV19 with TRBJ1-5, with D possibly matching TRBD1 (5 bases). Germline assignment: CDR1 LNHDA and CDR2 SQIVND (reference sequence). The CDR3 covers 15 residues.

This chain joins TRBV6-1 and TRBJ2-1; 7 nucleotides agree with TRBD1. Germline CDR1 is MNHNS and CDR2 is SASEGT. The CDR3 contains 14 residues. V lost 6 bases and J lost 4; bases outside the gene matches: 6. The CDR3 loop reads CASRVQGVYNEQFF. For the CDR3, the DNA is TGTGCCAGCAGAGTCCAGGGGGTTTACAATGAGCAGTTCTTC.

This clone showed up just a few times. The chain uses TRBV18 and TRBJ2-7; D not certain. In germline, CDR1 is KGHSH, CDR2 LQKENI. CDR3 size: 15 residues. Deletions cut 2 bases from V and 5 bases from J, with 16 bases between. The CDR3 protein is CASSPLAPGIHEQYF. CDR3 bases: TGTGCCAGCTCACCATTAGCCCCCGGCATCCACGAGCAGTACTTC. Supplemented by reference TRBV18 and TRBJ2-7, the full variable domain reads NAGVMQNPRHLVRRRGQEARLRCSPMKGHSHVYWYRQLPEEGLKFMVYLQKENIIDESGMPKERFSAEFPKEGPSILRIQQVVRGDSAAYFCASSPLAPGIHEQYFGPGTRLTVT.

This sequence joins TRBV5-4 and TRBJ2-1; the D is unclear. V was trimmed by 2 bases and J by 12 bases, leaving 9 bases between them. From germline, CDR1 is SGHNT and CDR2 YYREEE (reference sequence). The CDR3 spans 11 residues. The CDR3 nucleotides are TGTGCCAGCAGCTTCGGAGTATGGCAGTTCTTC. It specifies CASSFGVWQFF.

A single count supports this clone. The rearrangement uses TRBV6-5 and TRBJ2-7, with D possibly TRBD1 on 5 matching bases. The germline V and J ends were trimmed by 4 bases and 0 bases, with 13 bases remaining between them. CDR3 length equals 15 residues. Germline V lookup: CDR1 MNHEY, CDR2 SVGAGI. For the CDR3, the DNA is TGTGCCAGCAGTTCCTTAGGGGATAGCTCCTACGAGCAGTACTTC. Its protein product is CASSSLGDSSYEQYF.

This clone was found once. The CDR3 sequence is CASSLTSGGELFF. CDR3 DNA: TGTGCCAGCAGCCTGACTAGCGGCGGGGAGCTGTTTTTT. This rearrangement joins TRBV14 to TRBJ2-2, with 9 bases lining up with TRBD2. This CDR3 has 13 residues. Per the germline V gene, CDR1 is SGHDN and CDR2 is FVKESK. V was pared by 4 bases and J by 7 bases, with 1 base of the junction left unmatched.